The 4 T cell receptor beta chains in this list originate from one sample, sequenced in a study of Graves' ophthalmopathy and Graves' hyperthyroidism. As the template, RNA transcripts were used to amplify TCR beta CDR3 regions. The authors performed first-round RT-PCR with HTBI primers and then a second-round multiplex PCR. MiXCR, run by TCRdb on the multiplex PCR reads, gives a single entry per CDR3 protein. Of fewer than 650,000 distinct CDR3 sequences listed, about a fifth are singletons. The sample was peripheral blood. The receptors originated from a woman aged 18-29 years with stable Graves' hyperthyroidism. Some clones in this sample may be carry-over from other donors' samples.

This clonotype was seen only once. The V and J genes are TRBV11-2 and TRBJ1-2; 9 bases agree with TRBD1. Germline-derived CDR1 and CDR2 are SGHAT and FQNNGV. The V segment lost 3 bases and the J segment 4 bases; nucleotides outside the gene matches: 3. The CDR3 has 14 residues. Written as DNA, the CDR3 is TGTGCCAGCAGCTTGACAGGGGGGACCTATGGCTACACCTTC. Translated: CASSLTGGTYGYTF.

This clonotype was seen at least ten times. The V and J genes are TRBV12-3 or TRBV12-4 and TRBJ2-2, with TRBD2 matching over 7 bases. V shed 6 bases, J shed 5 bases, and the junction held 9 bases outside the gene matches. This CDR3 spans 15 amino acids. CDR3 in DNA: TGTGCCAGCAGCCACCTAGCGGCAATTACCGGGGAGCTGTTTTTT. Translated, it gives CASSHLAAITGELFF.

This chain uses TRBV28 with TRBJ1-5, with TRBD1 identical over 9 bases. Germline V gene lookup returns CDR1 MDHEN and CDR2 SYDVKM. This CDR3 contains 15 residues. Losses at the gene ends were 7 bases for V and 3 bases for J; bases not matched to a gene: 7. The CDR3 nucleotides are TGTGCCAGCATATGGGGACAGGGAAACAATCAGCCCCAGCATTTT. Amino acids: CASIWGQGNNQPQHF.

This chain joins TRBV4-1 and TRBJ1-5; D may be TRBD1 (6 bases). Germline V CDR1 and CDR2: MGHRA, YSYEKL. This CDR3 spans 15 amino acids. The ends were cut back, 1 base at V and 3 bases at J, with 10 bases in the middle. CDR3 sequence (DNA): TGCGCCAGCAGCCAAGCAGGGGCCGCCAATCAGCCCCAGCATTTT. Its translation: CASSQAGAANQPQHF.